The source of this T cell receptor (beta chain) is a study of T cell repertoires in cytomegalovirus infection. Study-level information: Carrying CMV and the relevant HLA type showed in public TCR beta signatures. General study findings and limits: The study identified carriers of CMV plus the relevant HLA from cumulative public TCR beta family frequency. HLA-C-restricted CMV clonotypes gave the most frequent clonotype in two of eight donors.

Via MiXCR, TCRdb re-called the reads, giving one row per CDR3 protein. The data hold about 260,000 distinct CDR3 sequences, with approximately 14% observed a single time. Note on this clonotype: Its antigen is undetermined.

The receptor's source is a human donor in good health (CMV status not recorded). Some clones in this sample may be carry-over from other donors' samples. The source material was PBMCs.

The CDR3 spells CSAPPQPVVHSYEQYF. CDR3 coding DNA: TGCAGTGCTCCCCCTCAGCCTGTGGTTCATTCCTACGAGCAGTACTTC. The chain combines TRBV20-1 with TRBJ2-7; the D is unclear. This CDR3 region has 16 residues. Trimming took off 5 bases at V and 1 base at J, with 21 bases between the two ends. Germline V gene sequence: CDR1 DFQATT, CDR2 SNEGSKA (reference sequence).